This T cell receptor (beta chain) was obtained from a study of T cell responses to AZD1222 COVID-19 vaccine. As for this clone: The antigen remains unidentified.

Per the germline V gene, CDR1 is LGHDT and CDR2 is YNNKEL (reference sequence). This CDR3 region has 13 residues. V was pared by 0 bases and J by 9 bases, with 9 bases between. Regarding the study as a whole: At study baseline, merely about 6 AZD1222 recipients were seropositive. Clonal diversity may have been underestimated, and the donors were mostly white British, with more females than males.

Sequencing was performed with immunoSEQ multiplex PCR; in TCRdb, only in-frame clones are kept and a portion is missing. The profile shows some 180,000 clones, 85% to 95% of them singletons. The V and J genes are TRBV3-1 (or the pseudogene TRBV3-2) and TRBJ2-1, with no clear D. This receptor was taken from an adult who received the AZD1222 COVID-19 vaccine. The sequences come from peripheral blood, collected 28 days after the second AZD1222 dose. The CDR3 region has the DNA TGTGCCAGCAGCCAAGATGGGTGGGGTGAGCAGTTCTTC. Encoded protein: CASSQDGWGEQFF.